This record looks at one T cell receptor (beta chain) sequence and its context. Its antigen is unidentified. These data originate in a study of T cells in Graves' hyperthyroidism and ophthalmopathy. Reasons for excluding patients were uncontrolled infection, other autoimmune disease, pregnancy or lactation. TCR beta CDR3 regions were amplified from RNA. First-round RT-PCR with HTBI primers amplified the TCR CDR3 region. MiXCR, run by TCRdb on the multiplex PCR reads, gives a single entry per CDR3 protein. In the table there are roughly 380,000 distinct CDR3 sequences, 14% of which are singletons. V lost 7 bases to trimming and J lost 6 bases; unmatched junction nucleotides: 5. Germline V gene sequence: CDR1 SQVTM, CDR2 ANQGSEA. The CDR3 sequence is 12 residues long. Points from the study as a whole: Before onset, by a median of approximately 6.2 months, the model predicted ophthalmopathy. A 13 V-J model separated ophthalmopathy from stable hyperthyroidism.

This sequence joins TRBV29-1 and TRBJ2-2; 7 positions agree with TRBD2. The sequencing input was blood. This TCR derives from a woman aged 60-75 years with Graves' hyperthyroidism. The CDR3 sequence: CSAVTSAGELFF. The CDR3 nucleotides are TGCAGCGCCGTAACTAGCGCCGGGGAGCTGTTTTTT.